This TCR beta chain was profiled in a study of cytomegalovirus exposure and HLA in healthy donors. About this clone itself: The antigen remains unidentified.

The CDR3 is made up of 14 amino acids. The V end was cut by 9 bases, the J end by 7 bases, with 18 bases between. Germline V CDR1 and CDR2: MDHEN, SYDVKM. Profiled with immunoSEQ multiplex PCR; TCRdb holds only in-frame clones, not every one. This sample has more than 50,000 clones, with roughly 94% found just once. Findings and limits, study-wide: First-cohort TCR clusters were later found to tend to co-occur in the 120 validation repertoires. Under in vitro conditions, a few CMV-associated chains were confirmed as specific for CMV antigens. The dataset shows that most TCR sequences were rare, while some public TCRs occurred in many donors. It was 150 or so TCR beta chains that were listed as cytomegalovirus-associated.

V is TRBV28 and J is TRBJ1-4, with D possibly matching TRBD1 (6 bases). This TCR came from a man aged 18 to 30 in good health and CMV-seronegative. The specimen sequenced was PBMCs. The CDR3 spells CASGLGGAGEKLFF. The CDR3, as DNA: TGTGCCAGTGGGCTGGGGGGGGCCGGTGAAAAACTGTTTTTT.